This T cell receptor beta chain was sequenced in a study of PD-L1 blockade in urothelial cancer. The wider study: Analyses were performed on blood at 3 weeks after treatment start (the second dose) and at 6 weeks. Study-level points and caveats: Durable-benefit patients expanded tumor-associated blood clones more at 3 weeks. Sub-median blood TCR clonality before treatment predicted longer survival.

Regarding time point: peripheral blood 6 weeks after treatment start. The cohort comprised individuals with locally advanced or metastatic urothelial carcinoma. CDR3 length: 12 residues. V was clipped by 7 bases and J by 4 bases, with 12 bases between them. Germline V CDR1 and CDR2: SQVTM, ANQGSEA. This clone is a singleton in its sample. Its antigen is still unknown. Generated by immunoSEQ multiplex PCR, the TCRdb table keeps only in-frame clones and is missing some. The repertoire includes around 110,000 clones, 85% to 90% of them detected once, and roughly 1.7% sits in the top ten. The clonotype comes from a man in his sixties with urothelial cancer. The genes are TRBV29-1 and TRBJ2-3; possible D gene TRBD1, 6 bases. The source was PBMCs, collected around atezolizumab (anti-PD-L1) treatment. The CDR3 sequence is CSAIEGADTQYF. In DNA, the CDR3 is TGCAGCGCCATCGAGGGGGCAGATACGCAGTATTTT.